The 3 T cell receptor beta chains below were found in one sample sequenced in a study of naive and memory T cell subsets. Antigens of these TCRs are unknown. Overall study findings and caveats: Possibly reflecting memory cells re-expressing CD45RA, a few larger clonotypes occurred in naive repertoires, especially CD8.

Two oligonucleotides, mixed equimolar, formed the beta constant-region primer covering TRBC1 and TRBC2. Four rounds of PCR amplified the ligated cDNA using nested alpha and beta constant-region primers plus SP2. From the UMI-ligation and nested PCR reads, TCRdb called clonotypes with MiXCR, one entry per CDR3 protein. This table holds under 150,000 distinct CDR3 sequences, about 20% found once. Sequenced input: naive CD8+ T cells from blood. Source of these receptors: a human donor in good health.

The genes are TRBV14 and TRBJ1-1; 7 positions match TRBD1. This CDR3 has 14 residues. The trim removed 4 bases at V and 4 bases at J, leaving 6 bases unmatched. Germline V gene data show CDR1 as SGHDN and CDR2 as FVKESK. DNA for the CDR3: TGTGCCAGCAGCCCCACAGGGGTGATCACTGAAGCTTTCTTT. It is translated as CASSPTGVITEAFF.

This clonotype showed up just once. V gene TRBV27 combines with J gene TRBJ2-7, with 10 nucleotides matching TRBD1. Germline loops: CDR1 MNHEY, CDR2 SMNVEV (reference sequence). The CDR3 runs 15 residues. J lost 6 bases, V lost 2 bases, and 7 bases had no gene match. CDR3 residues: CASSLRQGAFLEQYF. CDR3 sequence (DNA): TGTGCCAGCAGTTTAAGACAGGGGGCGTTTCTCGAGCAGTACTTC.

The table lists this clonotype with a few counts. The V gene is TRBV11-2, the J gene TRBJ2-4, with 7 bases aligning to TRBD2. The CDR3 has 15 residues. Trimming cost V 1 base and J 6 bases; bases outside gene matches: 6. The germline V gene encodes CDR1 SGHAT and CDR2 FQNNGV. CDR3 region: CASSLAPGEGNIQYF. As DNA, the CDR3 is TGTGCCAGCAGCTTAGCCCCGGGGGAGGGAAACATTCAGTACTTC.